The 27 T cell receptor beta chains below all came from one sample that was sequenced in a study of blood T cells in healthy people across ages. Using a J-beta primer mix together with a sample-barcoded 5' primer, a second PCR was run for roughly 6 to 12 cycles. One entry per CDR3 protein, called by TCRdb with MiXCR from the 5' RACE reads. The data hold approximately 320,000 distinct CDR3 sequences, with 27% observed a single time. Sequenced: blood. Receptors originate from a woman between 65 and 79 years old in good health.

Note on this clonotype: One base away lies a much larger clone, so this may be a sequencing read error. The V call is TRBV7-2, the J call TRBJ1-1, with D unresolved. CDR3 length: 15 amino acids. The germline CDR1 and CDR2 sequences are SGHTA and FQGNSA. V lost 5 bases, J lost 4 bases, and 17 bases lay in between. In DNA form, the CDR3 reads TGTGCCAGCAGCAGCGGAGGGAGAGTCGGCACTGAAGCTTTCTTT. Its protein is CASSSGGRVGTEAFF.

The CDR3 nucleotides read TGCGCCAGCAGCGATACCGGGACAATGGACTATGGCTACACCTTC. It translates to CASSDTGTMDYGYTF. This chain links TRBV5-1 with TRBJ1-2; tentatively, D is TRBD1 (6 bases). The V gene's germline CDR1 is SGHRS and CDR2 YFSETQ. V lost 4 bases to trimming and J lost 3 bases, with 16 bases between them. This CDR3 spans 15 amino acids.

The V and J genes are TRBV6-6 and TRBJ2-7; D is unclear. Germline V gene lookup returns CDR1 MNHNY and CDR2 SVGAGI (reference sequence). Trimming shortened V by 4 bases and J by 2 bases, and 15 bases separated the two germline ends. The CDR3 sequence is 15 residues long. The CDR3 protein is CASSSPDRSAYEQYF. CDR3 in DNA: TGTGCCAGCAGTTCACCGGACCGAAGTGCCTACGAGCAGTACTTC.

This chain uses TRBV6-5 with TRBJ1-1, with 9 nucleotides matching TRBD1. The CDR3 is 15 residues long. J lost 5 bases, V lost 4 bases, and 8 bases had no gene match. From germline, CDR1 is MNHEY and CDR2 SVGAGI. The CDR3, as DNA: TGTGCCAGCAGTTCTACCGGGACAGGGAAGACTGAAGCTTTCTTT. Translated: CASSSTGTGKTEAFF.

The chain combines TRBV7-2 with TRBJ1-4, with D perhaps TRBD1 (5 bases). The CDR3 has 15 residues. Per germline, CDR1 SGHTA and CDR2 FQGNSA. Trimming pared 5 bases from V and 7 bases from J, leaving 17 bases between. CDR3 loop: CASSPPGPSGEKLFF. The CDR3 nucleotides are TGTGCCAGCAGCCCTCCGGGACCGAGCGGTGAAAAACTGTTTTTT.

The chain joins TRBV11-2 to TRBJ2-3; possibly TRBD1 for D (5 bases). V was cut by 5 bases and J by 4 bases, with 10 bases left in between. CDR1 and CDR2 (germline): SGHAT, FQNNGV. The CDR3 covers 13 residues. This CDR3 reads CASSVVGADTQYF. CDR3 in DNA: TGTGCCAGCAGCGTGGTAGGGGCAGATACGCAGTATTTT. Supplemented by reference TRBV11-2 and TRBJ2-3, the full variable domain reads EAGVAQSPRYKIIEKRQSVAFWCNPISGHATLYWYQQILGQGPKLLIQFQNNGVVDDSQLPKDRFSAERLKGVDSTLKIQPAKLEDSAVYLCASSVVGADTQYFGPGTRLTVL.

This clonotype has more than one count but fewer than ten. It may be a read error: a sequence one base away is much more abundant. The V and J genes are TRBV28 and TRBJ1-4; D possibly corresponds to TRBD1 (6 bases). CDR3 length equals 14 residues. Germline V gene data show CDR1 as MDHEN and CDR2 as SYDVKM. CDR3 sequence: CASSKGQKTEKLVF. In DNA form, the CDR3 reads TGTGCCAGCAGTAAAGGACAGAAGACCGAAAAACTGGTTTTT.

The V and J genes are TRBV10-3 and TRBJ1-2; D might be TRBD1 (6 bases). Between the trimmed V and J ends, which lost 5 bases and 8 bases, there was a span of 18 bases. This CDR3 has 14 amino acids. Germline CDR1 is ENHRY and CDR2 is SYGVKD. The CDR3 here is CAISYSDRPNGYTF. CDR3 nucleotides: TGTGCCATCAGTTATTCCGACAGGCCGAACGGCTACACCTTC.

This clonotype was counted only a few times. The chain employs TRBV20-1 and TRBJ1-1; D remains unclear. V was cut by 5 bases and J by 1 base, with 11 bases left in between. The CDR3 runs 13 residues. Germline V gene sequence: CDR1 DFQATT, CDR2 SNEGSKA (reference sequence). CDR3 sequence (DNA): TGCAGTGCTGGACCCGGTAAGAACACTGAAGCTTTCTTT. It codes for CSAGPGKNTEAFF.

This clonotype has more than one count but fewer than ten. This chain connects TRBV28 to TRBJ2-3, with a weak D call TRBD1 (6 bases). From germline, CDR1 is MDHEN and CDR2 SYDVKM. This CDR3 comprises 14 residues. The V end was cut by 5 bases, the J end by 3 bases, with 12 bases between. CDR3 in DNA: TGTGCCAGCAGTCCCACCGACAGGACAGATACGCAGTATTTT. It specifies CASSPTDRTDTQYF.

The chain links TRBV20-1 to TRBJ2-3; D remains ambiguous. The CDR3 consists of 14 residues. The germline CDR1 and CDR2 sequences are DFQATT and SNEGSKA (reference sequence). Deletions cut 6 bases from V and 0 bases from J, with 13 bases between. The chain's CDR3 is CSAPPLLSTDTQYF. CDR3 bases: TGCAGTGCACCCCCTTTACTTAGCACAGATACGCAGTATTTT.

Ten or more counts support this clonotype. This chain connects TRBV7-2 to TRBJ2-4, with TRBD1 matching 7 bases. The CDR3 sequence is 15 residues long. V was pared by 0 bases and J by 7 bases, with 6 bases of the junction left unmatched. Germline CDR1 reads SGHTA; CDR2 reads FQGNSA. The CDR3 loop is CASSLATGQGNIQYF. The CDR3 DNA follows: TGTGCCAGCAGCTTAGCGACAGGGCAGGGGAACATTCAGTACTTC.

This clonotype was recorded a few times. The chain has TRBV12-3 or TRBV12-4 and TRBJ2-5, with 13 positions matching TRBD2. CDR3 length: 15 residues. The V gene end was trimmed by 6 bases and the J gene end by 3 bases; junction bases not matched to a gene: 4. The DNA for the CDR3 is TGTGCCAGCAGAAACGGACTAGCGGGAGAAGAGACCCAGTACTTC. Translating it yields CASRNGLAGEETQYF.

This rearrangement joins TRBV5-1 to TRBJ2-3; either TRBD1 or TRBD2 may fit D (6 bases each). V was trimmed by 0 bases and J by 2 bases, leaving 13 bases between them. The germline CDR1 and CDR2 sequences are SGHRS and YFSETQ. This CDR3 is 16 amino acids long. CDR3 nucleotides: TGCGCCAGCAGCTTGGGGTCGGGGGCAGACACAGATACGCAGTATTTT. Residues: CASSLGSGADTDTQYF.

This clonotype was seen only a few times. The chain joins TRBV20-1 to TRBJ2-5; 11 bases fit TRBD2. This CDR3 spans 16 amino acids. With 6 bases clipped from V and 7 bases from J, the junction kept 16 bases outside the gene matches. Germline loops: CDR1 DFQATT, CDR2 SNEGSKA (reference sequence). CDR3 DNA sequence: TGCAGTGCCCGCTCCTTTAGCGGGAGGGCCGCAATGACCCAGTACTTC. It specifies CSARSFSGRAAMTQYF.

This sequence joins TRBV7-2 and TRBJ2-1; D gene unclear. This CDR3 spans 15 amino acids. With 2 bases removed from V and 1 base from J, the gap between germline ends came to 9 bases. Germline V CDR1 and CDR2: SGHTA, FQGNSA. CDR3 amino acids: CASSLYSRSYNEQFF. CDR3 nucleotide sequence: TGTGCCAGCAGCTTATACTCACGGTCCTACAATGAGCAGTTCTTC.

The chain's CDR3 is CASSVGTGDGYTF. CDR3 nucleotide sequence: TGTGCCAGCAGCGTCGGGACAGGGGATGGCTACACCTTC. The chain is built from TRBV9 and TRBJ1-2; 10 bases map to TRBD1. V lost 2 bases, J lost 6 bases, and 1 base stayed unmatched. CDR3 length: 13 residues. Per the germline V gene, CDR1 is SGDLS and CDR2 is YYNGEE.

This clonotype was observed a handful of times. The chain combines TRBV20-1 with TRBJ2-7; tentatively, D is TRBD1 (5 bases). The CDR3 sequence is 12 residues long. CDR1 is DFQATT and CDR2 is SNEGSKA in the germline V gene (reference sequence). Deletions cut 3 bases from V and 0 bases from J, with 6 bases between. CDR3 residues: CSASTGSYEQYF. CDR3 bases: TGCAGTGCTAGTACAGGCTCCTACGAGCAGTACTTC.

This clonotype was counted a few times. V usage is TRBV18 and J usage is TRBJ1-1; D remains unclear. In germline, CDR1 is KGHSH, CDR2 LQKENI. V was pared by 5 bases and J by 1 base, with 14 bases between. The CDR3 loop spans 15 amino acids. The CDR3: CASSLGGGKNTEAFF. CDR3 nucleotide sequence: TGTGCCAGCTCATTGGGAGGAGGAAAGAACACTGAAGCTTTCTTT.

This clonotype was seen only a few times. The CDR3: CSARQTGIGKETQYF. DNA of the CDR3: TGCAGTGCTAGGCAGACCGGGATAGGGAAAGAGACCCAGTACTTC. This chain joins TRBV20-1 and TRBJ2-5; tentatively, D is TRBD2 (5 bases). From germline, CDR1 is DFQATT and CDR2 SNEGSKA (reference sequence). The CDR3 loop spans 15 amino acids. V dropped 3 bases and J dropped 3 bases, with 17 bases sitting between them.

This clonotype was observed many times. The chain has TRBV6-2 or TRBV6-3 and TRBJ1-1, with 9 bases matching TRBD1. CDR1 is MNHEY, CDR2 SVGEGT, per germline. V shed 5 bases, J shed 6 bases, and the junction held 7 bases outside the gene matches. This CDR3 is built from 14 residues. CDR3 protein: CASSNRGRGPEAFF. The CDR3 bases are TGTGCCAGCAGTAACAGGGGGCGCGGTCCTGAAGCTTTCTTT.

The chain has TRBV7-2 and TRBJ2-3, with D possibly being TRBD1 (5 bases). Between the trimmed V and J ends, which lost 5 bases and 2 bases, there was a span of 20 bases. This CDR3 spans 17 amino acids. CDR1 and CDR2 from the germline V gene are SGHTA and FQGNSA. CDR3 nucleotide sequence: TGTGCCAGCAGCCCCTTCCTCAGGGCCCTGGACACAGATACGCAGTATTTT. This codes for CASSPFLRALDTDTQYF.

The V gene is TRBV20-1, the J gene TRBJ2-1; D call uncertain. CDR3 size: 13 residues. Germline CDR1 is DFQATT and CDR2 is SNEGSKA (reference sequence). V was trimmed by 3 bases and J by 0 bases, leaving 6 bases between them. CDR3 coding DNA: TGCAGTGCTAGCGCCTACTCCTACAATGAGCAGTTCTTC. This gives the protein CSASAYSYNEQFF.

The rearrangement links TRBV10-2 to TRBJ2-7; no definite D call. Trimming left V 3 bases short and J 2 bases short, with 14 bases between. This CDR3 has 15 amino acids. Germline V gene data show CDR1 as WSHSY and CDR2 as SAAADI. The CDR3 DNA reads TGCGCCAGCAGTGACATCCGCCATACCACCTACGAGCAGTACTTC. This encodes CASSDIRHTTYEQYF.

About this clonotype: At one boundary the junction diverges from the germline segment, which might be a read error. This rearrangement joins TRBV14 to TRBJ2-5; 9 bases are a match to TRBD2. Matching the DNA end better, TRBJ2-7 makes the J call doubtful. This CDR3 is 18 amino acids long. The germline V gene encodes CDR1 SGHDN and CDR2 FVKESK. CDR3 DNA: TGTGCCAGTAGCCAAGATAACTGGATAGCGGGAGTGGGCCACGAGCAGTACTTC. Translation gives CASSQDNWIAGVGHEQYF.

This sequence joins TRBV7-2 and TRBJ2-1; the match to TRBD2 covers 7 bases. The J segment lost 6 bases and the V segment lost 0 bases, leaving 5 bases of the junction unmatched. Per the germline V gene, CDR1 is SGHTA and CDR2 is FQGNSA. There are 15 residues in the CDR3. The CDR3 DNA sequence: TGTGCCAGCAGCTTAGCGGCGGGAGCGGGCAATGAGCAGTTCTTC. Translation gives CASSLAAGAGNEQFF.

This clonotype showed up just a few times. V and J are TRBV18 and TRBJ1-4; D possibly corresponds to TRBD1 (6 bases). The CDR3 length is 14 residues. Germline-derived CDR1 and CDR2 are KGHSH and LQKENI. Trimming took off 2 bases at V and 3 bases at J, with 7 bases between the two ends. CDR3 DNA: TGTGCCAGCTCACCAGGGGGGCCTAATGAAAAACTGTTTTTT. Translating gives CASSPGGPNEKLFF.